This T cell receptor beta chain was found in a study of regulatory T cells in long-lasting Graves disease. Study-wide findings and caveats: The number of shared public clonotypes was higher in persistent patients (around 2,500) than new patients (approximately 1,000).

Time point noted: persistent/refractory GD, antithyroid drugs over 5 years with positive TRAb. From PBMCs, RNA was extracted and then used to make the TCR library. Assembly of TCR beta libraries relied on iRepertoire HTBI primers together with Arm-PCR of CDR3 regions. One entry per CDR3 protein, called by TCRdb with MiXCR from the multiplex PCR reads. The data contain about 460,000 distinct CDR3 sequences, about 20% of them seen just once; the ten biggest clones take up under 15%. The V end was cut by 3 bases, the J end by 7 bases, with 15 bases between. Germline V gives CDR1 MDHEN, CDR2 SYDVKM. The length of the CDR3 is 14 residues. The sample holds many counts of this clonotype. Antigen unknown.

The sample in question was peripheral blood mononuclear cells (PBMCs), obtained when the disease was refractory, from a patient treated with antithyroid drugs. This TCR was recovered from a female donor with Graves disease. The chain combines TRBV28 with TRBJ1-1; D perhaps matches TRBD1 (6 bases). The CDR3 sequence: CASSFVLGQSEAFF. DNA of the CDR3: TGTGCCAGCAGTTTTGTTTTGGGACAAAGTGAAGCTTTCTTT.